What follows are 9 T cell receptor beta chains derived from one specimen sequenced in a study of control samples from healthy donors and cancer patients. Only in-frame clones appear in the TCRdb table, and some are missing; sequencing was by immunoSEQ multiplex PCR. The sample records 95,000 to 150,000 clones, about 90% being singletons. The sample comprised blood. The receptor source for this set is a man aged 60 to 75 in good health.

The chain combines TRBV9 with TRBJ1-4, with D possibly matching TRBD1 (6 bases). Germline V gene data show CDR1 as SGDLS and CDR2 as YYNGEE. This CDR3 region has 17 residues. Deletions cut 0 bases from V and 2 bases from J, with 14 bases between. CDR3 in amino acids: CASSVAPGAWTNEKLFF. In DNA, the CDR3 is TGTGCCAGCAGCGTAGCCCCAGGGGCGTGGACTAATGAAAAACTGTTTTTT.

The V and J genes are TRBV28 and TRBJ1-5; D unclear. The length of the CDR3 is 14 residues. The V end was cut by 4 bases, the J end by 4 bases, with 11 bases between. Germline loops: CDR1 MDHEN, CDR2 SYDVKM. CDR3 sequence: CASSSHPGNQPQHF. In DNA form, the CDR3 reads TGTGCCAGCAGTTCACATCCGGGGAATCAGCCCCAGCATTTT.

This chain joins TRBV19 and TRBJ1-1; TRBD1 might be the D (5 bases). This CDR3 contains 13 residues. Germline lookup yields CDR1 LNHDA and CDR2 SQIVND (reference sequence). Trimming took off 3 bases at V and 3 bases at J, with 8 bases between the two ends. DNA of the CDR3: TGTGCCAGTAGTATGGTCAGGGACACTGAAGCTTTCTTT. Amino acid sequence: CASSMVRDTEAFF.

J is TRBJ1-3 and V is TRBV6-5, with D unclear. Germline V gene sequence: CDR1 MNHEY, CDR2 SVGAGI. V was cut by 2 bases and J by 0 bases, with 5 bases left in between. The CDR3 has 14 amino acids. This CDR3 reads CASSYLLSGNTIYF. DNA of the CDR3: TGTGCCAGCAGTTACCTGCTCTCTGGAAACACCATATATTTT.

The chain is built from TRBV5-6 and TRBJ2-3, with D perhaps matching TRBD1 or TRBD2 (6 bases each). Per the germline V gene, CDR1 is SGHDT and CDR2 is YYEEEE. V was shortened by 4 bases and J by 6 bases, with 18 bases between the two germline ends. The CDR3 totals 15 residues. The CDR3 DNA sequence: TGTGCCAGCAGCCAAGGGGGACTCGGCGGCGATACGCAGTATTTT. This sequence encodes CASSQGGLGGDTQYF.

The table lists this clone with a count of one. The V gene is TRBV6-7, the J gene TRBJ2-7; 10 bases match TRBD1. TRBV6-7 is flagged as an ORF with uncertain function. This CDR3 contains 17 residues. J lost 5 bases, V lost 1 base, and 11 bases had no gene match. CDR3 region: CASSYCSDRGLFDEQYF. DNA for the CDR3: TGTGCCAGCAGTTACTGCAGCGACAGGGGGCTTTTCGACGAGCAGTACTTC.

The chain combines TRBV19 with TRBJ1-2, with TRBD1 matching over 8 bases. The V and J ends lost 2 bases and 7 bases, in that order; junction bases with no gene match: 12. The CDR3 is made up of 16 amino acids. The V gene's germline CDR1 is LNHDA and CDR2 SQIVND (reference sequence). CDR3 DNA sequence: TGTGCCAGTAGTATAATCATCGGACAGGGTTCCGGTGGCTACACCTTC. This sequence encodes CASSIIIGQGSGGYTF.

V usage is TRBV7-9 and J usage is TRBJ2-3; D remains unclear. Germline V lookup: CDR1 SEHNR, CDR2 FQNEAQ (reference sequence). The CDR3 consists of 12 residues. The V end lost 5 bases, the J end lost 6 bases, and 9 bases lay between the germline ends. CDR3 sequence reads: CASSPQVDTQYF. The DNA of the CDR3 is TGTGCCAGCAGCCCTCAGGTGGATACGCAGTATTTT.

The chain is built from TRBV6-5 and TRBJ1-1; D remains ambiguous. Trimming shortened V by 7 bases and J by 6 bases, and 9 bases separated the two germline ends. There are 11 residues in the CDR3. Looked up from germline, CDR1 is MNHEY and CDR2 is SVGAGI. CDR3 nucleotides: TGTGCCAGCATATGGTTGCCTGAAGCTTTCTTT. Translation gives CASIWLPEAFF.